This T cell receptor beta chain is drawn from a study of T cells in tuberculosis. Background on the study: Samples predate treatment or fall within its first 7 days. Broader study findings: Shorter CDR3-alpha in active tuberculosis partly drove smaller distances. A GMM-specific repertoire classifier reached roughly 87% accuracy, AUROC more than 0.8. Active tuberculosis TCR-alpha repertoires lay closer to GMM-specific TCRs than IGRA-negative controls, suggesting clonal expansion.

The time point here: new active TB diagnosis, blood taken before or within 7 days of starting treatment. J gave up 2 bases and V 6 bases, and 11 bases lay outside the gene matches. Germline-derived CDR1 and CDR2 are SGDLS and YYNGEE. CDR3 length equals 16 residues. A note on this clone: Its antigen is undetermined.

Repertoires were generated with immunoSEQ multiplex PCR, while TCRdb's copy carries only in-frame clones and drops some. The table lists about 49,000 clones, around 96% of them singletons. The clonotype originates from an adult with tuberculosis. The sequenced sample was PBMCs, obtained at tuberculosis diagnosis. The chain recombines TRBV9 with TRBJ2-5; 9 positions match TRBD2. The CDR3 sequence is CASTLGASGVQETQYF. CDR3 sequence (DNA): TGTGCCAGCACCCTCGGGGCTAGCGGGGTACAAGAGACCCAGTACTTC.